This T cell receptor beta chain was identified in a study of naive and memory T cell subsets (TCRdb year 2017). About the investigation overall: Sorted naive and memory T cell subsets from peripheral blood were analyzed in the study using a UMI-based, open-source pipeline for TCR alpha and beta sequencing. The results of the functional CMV T cell responses matched the IgG serology results in every case. RNA was DNase-treated and reverse transcribed with TCR constant-region primers, mostly using SuperScript III. General study outcomes and caveats: Single alpha or beta chain sequences, rather than paired alpha/beta receptors, were used to define clonotypes. No ground truth was available to validate the repertoire findings for the naive and memory subsets. Gini index rose and Shannon and inverse Simpson diversity fell from naive through CM, EM and EMRA in both CD4 and CD8 cells. RNA-based TCR counts may be affected by expression changes linked to T cell activation and differentiation. A few larger clonotypes were present in naive repertoires, particularly the CD8 repertoires, and these clonotypes were possibly memory cells re-expressing CD45RA. Following error correction, more than 95% of naive TCR sequences occurred only once, which made naive abundance distributions much steeper than those of memory subsets. A power law was followed by TCR abundance, with an exponent that differed between naive and memory subsets but was consistent across the three individuals.

Points on this clonotype: Its antigen is still unknown. Per-base quality was not reported, and no clone a single base away is much larger than it.

Looking up the germline V gene yields CDR1 MNHNS and CDR2 SASEGT. Between the V and J ends, shortened by 6 bases and 3 bases respectively, the junction contains 15 bases. The CDR3 has 15 amino acids, counting the end cysteine and phenylalanine. Here the CDR3 DNA is all that survives: 45 bases in frame from base 1. Library preparation used UMI-ligation and nested PCR. To cover both TRBC1 and TRBC2, the beta constant-region primer consisted of an equimolar mix of two oligonucleotides. Four rounds of PCR, combining the SP2 primer with nested alpha and beta constant-region primers, were used to amplify the ligated cDNA. T4 RNA ligase 1 ligated a single-stranded oligonucleotide carrying the SP2 primer and a 12-nucleotide UMI to the cDNA 3' end. Incubation of the ligation reaction lasted about 19-24 hours at 16 degrees C. PCR2 was typically performed as a SYBR Green qPCR and was stopped at a predetermined threshold so that over-amplification was prevented. Agencourt AMPure XP magnetic beads were used for all purifications after the first. Library amounts were measured by Qubit and library quality was assessed on a TapeStation, where the main peak was expected at around 650 bp. Pooled libraries were sequenced on an Illumina MiSeq using v2 2x251 paired-end kits, and typically roughly 0.9-2.2 million reads were obtained per sample. Each sample's library went into the pool at approximately 4 nM, and about 4.5-7% PhiX was added to help with cluster recognition. In the paper's pipeline: V and J genes were assigned to Demultiplexor-processed FASTQ reads by Decombinator through tag matching, with a single base-pair mismatch being allowed. By using UMIs, Collapsinator corrected both sequencing errors and the frequency errors caused by PCR heterogeneity. CDR3Translator translated TCRs and extracted CDR3s from the conserved cysteine to the FGXG phenylalanine, flagging non-productive sequences. Repertoires were subsampled to equal numbers of UMI-defined TCRs before Gini, Shannon entropy and inverse Simpson indices were calculated. Within the linear range, a power law was fitted to clonotype abundance distributions using maximum likelihood. For one naive CD8 sample, the pipeline and MIGEC produced similar UMI counts, unique TCR numbers and clonal distributions. In one analysis, naive TCRs also found in any memory subset of the same donor were removed from the naive repertoire. Repertoires were searched for 7,322 CMV-associated CDR3 sequences compiled from VDJdb and a published dataset. In TCRdb, the public reads were trimmed at Q25 with fastp and aligned with MiXCR, with productive beta chains retained. Rows merge per CDR3 protein into single entries with the most common DNA and genes. The V and J calls and clone size come from TCRdb's table, not from the authors' own analysis. The sample table lists more than 95,000 distinct CDR3 sequences, about 14% of them with a count of one. The top ten constitute around 2.8% of the sample.

TCR alpha and beta chain libraries were amplified separately from the second PCR step onward. Donor CMV status was determined by IFNgamma production from CD4+ T cells after overnight stimulation of fresh PBMCs with CMV viral lysate. CD4 T cells were positively selected with Miltenyi beads, followed by positive selection of CD8 T cells from the CD4-negative fraction. Cells were stained for CD3, CD4, CD8, CD45RA, CD27 and a live/dead dye and were sorted on a BD Aria II into four subsets based on CD45RA and CD27. Blood was obtained from three healthy volunteers, and the blood from each volunteer was fractionated into CD4 and CD8 T cells and subsequently into four differentiation subsets. Roughly 0.12 L of peripheral blood was taken from each donor, and PBMC were separated by density-gradient centrifugation on Ficoll-Paque PLUS. After sorting, cells were lysed in RLT buffer, RNA was extracted using a Qiagen RNeasy kit, and the extracted RNA was stored at -80 degrees C.

The sequenced material came from naive CD8+ T cells from blood. This sample's cell subset or site label indicates: naive T cells, CD45RA high CD27+. The sequence came from a human donor in good health. The sequence joins TRBV6-1 to TRBJ2-1; TRBD1 is perhaps the D gene, given 5 matching bases. The nucleotide sequence is given as TGTGCCAGCAGCCCCAGGGATAAACTCTACAATGAGCAGTTCTTC. Translated, this gives CASSPRDKLYNEQFF.